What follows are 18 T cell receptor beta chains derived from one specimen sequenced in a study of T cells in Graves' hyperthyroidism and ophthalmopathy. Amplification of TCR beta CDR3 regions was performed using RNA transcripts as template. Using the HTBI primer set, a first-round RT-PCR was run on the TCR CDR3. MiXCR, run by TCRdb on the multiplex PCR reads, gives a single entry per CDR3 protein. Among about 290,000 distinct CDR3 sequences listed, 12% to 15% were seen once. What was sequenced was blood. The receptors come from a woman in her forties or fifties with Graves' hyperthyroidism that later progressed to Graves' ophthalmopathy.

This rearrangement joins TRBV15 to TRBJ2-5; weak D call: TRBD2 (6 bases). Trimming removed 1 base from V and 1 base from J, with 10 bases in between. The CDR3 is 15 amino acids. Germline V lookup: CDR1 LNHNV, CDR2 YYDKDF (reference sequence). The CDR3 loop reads CATSRGGESQETQYF. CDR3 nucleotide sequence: TGTGCCACCAGCAGAGGCGGGGAGAGCCAAGAGACCCAGTACTTC.

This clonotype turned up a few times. CDR3 nucleotides: TGTGCCAGTAGTGTCGCGGTTGAAGCTTTCTTT. Protein product: CASSVAVEAFF. V is TRBV19 and J is TRBJ1-1; D gene ambiguous. Trimming removed 5 bases at V and 7 bases at J, with 8 bases between. The CDR3 is 11 residues long. Germline CDR1 and CDR2: LNHDA and SQIVND (reference sequence).

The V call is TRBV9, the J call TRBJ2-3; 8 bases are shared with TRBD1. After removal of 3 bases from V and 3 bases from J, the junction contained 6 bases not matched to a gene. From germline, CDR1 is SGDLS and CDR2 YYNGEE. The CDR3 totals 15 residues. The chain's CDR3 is CASSARGQRTDTQYF. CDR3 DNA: TGTGCCAGCAGCGCCAGGGGGCAAAGGACAGATACGCAGTATTTT.

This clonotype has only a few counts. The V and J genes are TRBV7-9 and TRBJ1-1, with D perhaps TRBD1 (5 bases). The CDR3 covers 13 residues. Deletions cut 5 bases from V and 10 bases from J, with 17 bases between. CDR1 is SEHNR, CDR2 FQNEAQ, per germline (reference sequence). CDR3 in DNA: TGTGCCAGCAGCCCTGGGCGGGGGGAAGGAGCTTTCTTT. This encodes CASSPGRGEGAFF.

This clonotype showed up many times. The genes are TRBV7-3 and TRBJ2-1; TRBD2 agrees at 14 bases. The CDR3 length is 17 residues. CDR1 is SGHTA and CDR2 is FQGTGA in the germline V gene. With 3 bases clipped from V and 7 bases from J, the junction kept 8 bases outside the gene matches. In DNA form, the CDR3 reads TGTGCCAGCAGCTTGGCGGGACTAGCGGGAGTCGGGAATGAGCAGTTCTTC. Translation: CASSLAGLAGVGNEQFF.

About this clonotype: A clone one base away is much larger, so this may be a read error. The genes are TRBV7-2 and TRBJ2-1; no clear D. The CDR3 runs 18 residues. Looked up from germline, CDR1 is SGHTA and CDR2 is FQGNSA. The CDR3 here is CASSLAGPGVGTYNEQLF. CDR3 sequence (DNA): TGTGCCAGCAGCTTAGCGGGTCCAGGAGTTGGCACCTACAATGAGCAGCTCTTC.

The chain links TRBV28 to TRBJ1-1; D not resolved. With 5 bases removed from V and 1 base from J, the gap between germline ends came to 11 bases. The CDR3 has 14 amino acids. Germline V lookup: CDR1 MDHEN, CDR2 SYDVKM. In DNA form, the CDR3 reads TGTGCCAGCAGTATCCGGGAGGGGAACACTGAAGCTTTCTTT. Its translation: CASSIREGNTEAFF.

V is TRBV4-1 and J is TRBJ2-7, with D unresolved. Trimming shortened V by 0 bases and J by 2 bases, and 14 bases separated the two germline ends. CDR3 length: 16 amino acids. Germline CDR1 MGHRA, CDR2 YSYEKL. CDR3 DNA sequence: TGCGCCAGCAGCCAAGATCAAGCAGGCTACCCCTACGAGCAGTACTTC. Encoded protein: CASSQDQAGYPYEQYF.

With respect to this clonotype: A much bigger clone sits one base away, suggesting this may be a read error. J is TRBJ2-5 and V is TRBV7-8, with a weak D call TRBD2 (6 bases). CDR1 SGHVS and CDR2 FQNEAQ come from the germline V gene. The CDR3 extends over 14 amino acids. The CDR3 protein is CASGLGGLWETQYF. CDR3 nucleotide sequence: TGTGCCAGCGGCTTAGGAGGGCTTTGGGAGACCCAGTACTTC.

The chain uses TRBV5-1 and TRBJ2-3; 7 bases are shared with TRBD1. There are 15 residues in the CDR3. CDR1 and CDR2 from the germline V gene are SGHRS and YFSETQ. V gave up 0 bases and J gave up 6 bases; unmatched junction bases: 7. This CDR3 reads CASSLGQGIWDTQYF. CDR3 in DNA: TGCGCCAGCAGCTTGGGACAGGGTATTTGGGATACGCAGTATTTT.

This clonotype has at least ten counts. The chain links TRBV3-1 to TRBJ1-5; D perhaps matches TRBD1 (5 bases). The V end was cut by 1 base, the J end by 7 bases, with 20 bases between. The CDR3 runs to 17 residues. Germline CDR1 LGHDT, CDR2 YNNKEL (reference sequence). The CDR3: CASSQGPPGALYQPQHF. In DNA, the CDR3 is TGTGCCAGCAGCCAAGGCCCCCCCGGGGCATTATACCAGCCCCAGCATTTT.

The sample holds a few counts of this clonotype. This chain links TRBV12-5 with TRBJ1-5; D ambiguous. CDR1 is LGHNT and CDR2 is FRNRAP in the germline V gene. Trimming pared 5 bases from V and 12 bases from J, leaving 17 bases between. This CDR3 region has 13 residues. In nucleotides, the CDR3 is TGTGCTAGTGGTCGTGCCGGGTCCCCGGACCAGCATTTT. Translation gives CASGRAGSPDQHF.

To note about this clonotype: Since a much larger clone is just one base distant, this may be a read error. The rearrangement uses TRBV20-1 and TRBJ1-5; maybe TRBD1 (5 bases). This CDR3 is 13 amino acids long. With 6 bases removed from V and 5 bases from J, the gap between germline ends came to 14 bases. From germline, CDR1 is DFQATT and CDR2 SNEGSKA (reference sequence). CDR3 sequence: CSARTMGHQPQHF. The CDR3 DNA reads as TGCAGTGCCCGCACAATGGGGCATCAGCCCCAGCATTTT.

Here the CDR3 DNA reads TGTGCCACCGGAGGGGGACTAGCGGGGGGCACAGATACGCAGTATTTT. This sequence encodes CATGGGLAGGTDTQYF. V and J are TRBV10-3 and TRBJ2-3, with TRBD2 identical over 14 bases. This CDR3 region has 16 residues. Germline CDR1 is ENHRY and CDR2 is SYGVKD. The V segment lost 10 bases and the J segment 1 base; nucleotides outside the gene matches: 7.

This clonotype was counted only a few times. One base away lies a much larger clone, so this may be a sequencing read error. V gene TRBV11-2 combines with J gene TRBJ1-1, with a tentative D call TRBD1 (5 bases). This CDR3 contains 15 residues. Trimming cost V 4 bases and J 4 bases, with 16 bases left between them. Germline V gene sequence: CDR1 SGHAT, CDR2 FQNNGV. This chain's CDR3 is CASSSPTVKPTEAFF. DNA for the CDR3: TGTGCCAGCAGCTCCCCGACAGTGAAACCCACTGAAGCTTTCTTT.

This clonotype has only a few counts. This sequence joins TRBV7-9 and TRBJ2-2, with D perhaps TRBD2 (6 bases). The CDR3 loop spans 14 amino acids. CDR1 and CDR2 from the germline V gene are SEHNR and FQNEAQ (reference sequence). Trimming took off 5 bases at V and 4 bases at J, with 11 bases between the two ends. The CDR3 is CASSQGLPTGELFF. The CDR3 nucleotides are TGTGCCAGCAGCCAGGGACTTCCCACCGGGGAGCTGTTTTTT.

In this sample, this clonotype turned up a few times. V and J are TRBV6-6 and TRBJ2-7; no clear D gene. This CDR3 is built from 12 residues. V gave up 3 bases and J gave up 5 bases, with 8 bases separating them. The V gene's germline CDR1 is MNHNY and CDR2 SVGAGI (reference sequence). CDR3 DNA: TGTGCCAGCAGTTATTCAACTAACGAGCAGTACTTC. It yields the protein CASSYSTNEQYF.

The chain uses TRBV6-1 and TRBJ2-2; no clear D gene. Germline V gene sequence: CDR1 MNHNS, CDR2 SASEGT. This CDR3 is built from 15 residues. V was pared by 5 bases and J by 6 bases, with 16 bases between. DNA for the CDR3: TGTGCCAGCAGTAGGAAAGAAGGTCCCCCCGGGGAGCTGTTTTTT. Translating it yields CASSRKEGPPGELFF.